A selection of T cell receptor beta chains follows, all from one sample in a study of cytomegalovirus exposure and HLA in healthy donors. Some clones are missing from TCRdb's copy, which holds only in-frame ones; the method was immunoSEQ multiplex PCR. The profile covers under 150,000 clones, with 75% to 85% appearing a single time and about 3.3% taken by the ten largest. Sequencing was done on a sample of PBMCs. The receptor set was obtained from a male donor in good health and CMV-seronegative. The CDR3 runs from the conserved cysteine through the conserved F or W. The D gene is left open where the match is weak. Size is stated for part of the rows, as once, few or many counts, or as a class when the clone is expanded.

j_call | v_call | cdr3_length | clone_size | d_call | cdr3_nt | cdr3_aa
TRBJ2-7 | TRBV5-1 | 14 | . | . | TGCGCCAGCAGCTACCGGCGACAGAGCGACGAGCAGTACTTC | CASSYRRQSDEQYF
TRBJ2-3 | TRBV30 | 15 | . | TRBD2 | TGTGCCCGCGGACCCGGGACTACAATCACAGATACGCAGTATTTT | CARGPGTTITDTQYF
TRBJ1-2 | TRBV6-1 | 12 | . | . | TGTGCCAGCGCGGGACCCCCGTATGGCTACACCTTC | CASAGPPYGYTF
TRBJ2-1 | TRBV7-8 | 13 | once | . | TGTGCCAGCAGCTTAGGGGTTACTAGTGAAACGTTCTTC | CASSLGVTSETFF
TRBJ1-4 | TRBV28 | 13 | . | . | TGTGCCAGCAGTTTTATCCCGAATGAAAAACTGTTTTTT | CASSFIPNEKLFF
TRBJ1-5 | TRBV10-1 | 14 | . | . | TGCGCCAGCAGTCGGGGGGGACCGGATCAGCCCCAGCATTTT | CASSRGGPDQPQHF
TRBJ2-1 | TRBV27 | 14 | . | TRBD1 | TGTGCCAGCAGTTTTAGGGGGCCAAGGAATGAGCAGTTCTTC | CASSFRGPRNEQFF
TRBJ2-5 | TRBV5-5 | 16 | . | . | TGTGCCAGCAGCTTGATTCCCGGAACAGGGTACGAGACCCAGTACTTC | CASSLIPGTGYETQYF
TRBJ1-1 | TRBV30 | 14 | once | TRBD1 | TGTGCCTGGAACCAGGACAGGGGAGACACTGAAGCTTTCTTT | CAWNQDRGDTEAFF
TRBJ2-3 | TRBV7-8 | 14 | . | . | TGTGCCAGCAGCTTAGCCGGAGACACAGATACGCAGTATTTT | CASSLAGDTDTQYF
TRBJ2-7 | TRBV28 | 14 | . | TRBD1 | TGTGCCAGCGGGGACAGGGCTGGCTCCTACGAGCAGTACTTC | CASGDRAGSYEQYF
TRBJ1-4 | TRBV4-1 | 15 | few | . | TGCGCCAGCAGCCCGCAGGGAGGAACTAATGAAAAACTGTTTTTT | CASSPQGGTNEKLFF
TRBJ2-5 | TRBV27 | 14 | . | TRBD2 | TGTGCCAGCAGCGTCGGCGGGGGGGGCGAGACCCAGTACTTC | CASSVGGGGETQYF
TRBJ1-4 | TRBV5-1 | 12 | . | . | TGCGCCAGCAGCTCTACTAATGAAAAACTGTTTTTT | CASSSTNEKLFF
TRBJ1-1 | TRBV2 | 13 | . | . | TGTGCCAGCAGTGGGGTCGGGGACACTGAAGCTTTCTTT | CASSGVGDTEAFF
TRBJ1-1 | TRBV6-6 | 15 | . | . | TGTGCCAGCAGTTACGGCGGGAGCGGAAACACTGAAGCTTTCTTT | CASSYGGSGNTEAFF
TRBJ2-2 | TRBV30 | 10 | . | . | TGTGCCTGGAGTCAGGGGGAGCTGTTTTTT | CAWSQGELFF
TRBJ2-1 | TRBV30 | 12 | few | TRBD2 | TGTGCCTGGACGGGACTAAGTAATGAGCAGTTCTTC | CAWTGLSNEQFF
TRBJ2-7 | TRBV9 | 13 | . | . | TGTGCCAGCAGCCACGGGAGCTCCTACGAGCAGTACTTC | CASSHGSSYEQYF
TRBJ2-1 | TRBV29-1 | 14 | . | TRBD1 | TGCAGCGTTGTGGGGACAGGGGGAACCAATGAGCAGTTCTTC | CSVVGTGGTNEQFF
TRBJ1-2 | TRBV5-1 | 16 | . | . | TGCGCCAGCAGCCCGAGGCTGCAGGGGTCCTCGCGGGGCTACACCTTC | CASSPRLQGSSRGYTF
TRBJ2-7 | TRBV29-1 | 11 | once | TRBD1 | TGCAGCGTTCAAACAGGGGACGAGCAGTACTTC | CSVQTGDEQYF
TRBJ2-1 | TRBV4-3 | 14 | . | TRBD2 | TGCGCCAGCAGCCAAGTCCGGGGACTACCTGAGCAGTTCTTC | CASSQVRGLPEQFF
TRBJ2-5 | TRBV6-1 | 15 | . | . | TGTGCCACCAACCCAGAAGCTAGAATTCGGGAGACCCAGTACTTC | CATNPEARIRETQYF
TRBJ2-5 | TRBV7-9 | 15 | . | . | TGTTCCAGCAGCTTAGTGCGGCCGCCCGAGGAGACCCAGTACTTC | CSSSLVRPPEETQYF
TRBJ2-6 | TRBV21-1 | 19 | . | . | TGTGCCAGCACCCTAGAGGTAGGGGTCGAAAGTCTTAGGGCCAACGTCCTGACTTTC | CASTLEVGVESLRANVLTF
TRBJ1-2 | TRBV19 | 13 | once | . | TGTGCCAGTAGGGAAACGGGGGTCTATGGCTACACCTTC | CASRETGVYGYTF
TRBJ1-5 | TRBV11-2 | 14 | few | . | TGTGCCAGCAGCTTAGGAGGAGGAGGGCAGCCCCAGCATTTT | CASSLGGGGQPQHF
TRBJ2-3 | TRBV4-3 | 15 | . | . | TGCGCCAGCAGCCAAGATCGAGGGGGAGTAGATACGCAGTATTTT | CASSQDRGGVDTQYF
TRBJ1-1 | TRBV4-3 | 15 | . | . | TGCGCCAGCAGCCAAGATTGGCAGGATCACACTGAAGCTTTCTTT | CASSQDWQDHTEAFF
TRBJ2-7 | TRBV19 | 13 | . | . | TGTGCCAGTAGTATACCCAACTCCTACGAGCAGTACTTC | CASSIPNSYEQYF